This T cell receptor beta chain was captured in a study of T cells in Graves' hyperthyroidism and ophthalmopathy. Study as a whole: Peripheral blood was acquired at first diagnosis, ahead of any therapy whatsoever. Study findings and constraints: Ophthalmopathy was model-predicted a median roughly 6.3 months pre-onset. Expanded thyroid clonotypes (above 0.001) were mostly also found in blood.

Patients were excluded because of uncontrolled infection, other autoimmune disease, pregnancy or lactation. This CDR3 region has 13 residues. CDR1 MDHEN and CDR2 SYDVKM come from the germline V gene. With 6 bases removed from V and 4 bases from J, the gap between germline ends came to 13 bases. As regards this clonotype: Its antigen is not identified.

TCR beta CDR3 regions were amplified from RNA transcripts. The HTBI primer set served for first-round RT-PCR of the TCR CDR3. TCRdb ran MiXCR on the multiplex PCR reads and lists one entry per CDR3 protein. The table has fewer than 300,000 distinct CDR3 sequences, 20% to 30% seen once. The genes are TRBV28 and TRBJ2-7; D remains unclear. The receptor comes from a middle-aged man with Graves' hyperthyroidism that later progressed to Graves' ophthalmopathy. What was sequenced was blood. The CDR3 DNA reads as TGTGCCAGCAGCAGTTATGCTGGTTACGAGCAGTACTTC. Encoded protein: CASSSYAGYEQYF.